This T cell receptor beta chain was identified in a study of cytomegalovirus exposure and HLA in healthy donors. V shed 2 bases, J shed 4 bases, and the junction held 11 bases outside the gene matches. Germline-derived CDR1 and CDR2 are MGHRA and YSYEKL. This CDR3 has 17 amino acids. The PCR employed 60 Vbeta primers together with 13 Jbeta primers. The assay was immunoSEQ multiplex PCR, and TCRdb's table has in-frame clones only and misses some. The sample shows about 230,000 clones, roughly 84% of them seen only once. Turning to this clone: Its antigen is as yet unknown.

Findings of the study overall: Reportedly, cytomegalovirus status was diagnosed with high sensitivity and specificity.

The V gene is TRBV4-1, the J gene TRBJ2-1; 7 nucleotides line up with TRBD2. Sequencing was done on a sample of PBMCs. The source is a girl aged 2 to 9 in good health and CMV-seronegative. CDR3 in DNA: TGCGCCAGCAGCCAATTACGAGGCGGGAGTTGGTACAATGAGCAGTTCTTC. This encodes CASSQLRGGSWYNEQFF.